This T cell receptor beta chain was observed in a study of T cell repertoires and Cas9 in healthy adults. In the study overall: Multi-effector potency, cytotoxicity and lineage were assessed in SpCas9-reactive CD4 and CD8 T cells.

Study-wide results and caveats: Reportedly, SpCas9-reactive effector T cell proliferation and function were mitigated by SpCas9-reactive Tregs in vitro.

With regard to this clone: The antigen is not known.

Between the trimmed V and J ends, which lost 3 bases and 2 bases, there was a span of 10 bases. This CDR3 is 14 amino acids long. Germline V lookup: CDR1 SGHDN, CDR2 FVKESK. Profiled with immunoSEQ multiplex PCR; TCRdb holds only in-frame clones, not every one. The sample has more than 20,000 clones; 90% are singletons. Sequences were obtained from CD4+ effector T cells (CD127+, CD25-, CD137-, CD154-) from PBMCs; culture status not recorded. The receptor's source is a human donor in good health. V and J are TRBV14 and TRBJ1-1, with TRBD1 as a possible D gene (5 bases). CDR3 in DNA: TGTGCCAGCAGCCAGGGACCGGTCAACACTGAAGCTTTCTTT. Encoded protein: CASSQGPVNTEAFF.